This T cell receptor (beta chain) came from a study of blood T cells in healthy people across ages (dated by TCRdb to about 2015). Turning to the overall study: In model experiments, template switching captured roughly one uniquely barcoded TCR beta cDNA molecule for every two T cells. The donors were divided into four age groups: young (average around 16 years), middle-aged (about 39), aged (about 61) and long-lived (about 80). To avoid experimental bias, donors of different ages were distributed randomly across sequencing lanes. To track age-related changes in TCR beta repertoire diversity, the study relied on deep sequencing normalized with unique cDNA molecular identifiers. Using the same blood draw, the study looked at two additional independent replicas of 1 million unique cDNA reads for two donors, one aged 18 to 30 and the other aged 80 or older.

The donors were roughly 40 Caucasian individuals from Russia, aged roughly 6 to 100 years, who were systemically healthy. Each donor gave 8 to 10 milliliters of peripheral blood, collected into EDTA-treated Vacutainer tubes. Ficoll-Paque density-gradient centrifugation was used to isolate PBMCs, with at least 6 million per sample. Total RNA was extracted from PBMCs with Trizol reagent, with at least 5 micrograms obtained per sample. The percentages of naive CD45RAhigh/CD27high T cells were determined by flow cytometry on a PBMC aliquot from every donor. Counted from cysteine to phenylalanine, this CDR3 has 11 amino acids. Here the CDR3 DNA is all that survives: 33 bases in frame from base 1. Trimming takes 2 bases from V and 9 bases from J, and the germline ends sit 6 bases apart. For CDR1 and CDR2, the germline V gene lists SGDLS and YYNGEE. On the study overall, not on this receptor specifically: Observed TCR beta diversity per million T cells fell roughly linearly with age, and a significant reduction was already apparent by age roughly 40. Observed TCR beta diversity correlated strongly with the percentage of naive T cells measured by flow cytometry. Total diversity estimates from one million sequenced T cells were considered lower bounds and underestimates. Conclusive comparison of naive and antigen-experienced compartments was prevented by the profiling of bulk unsorted PBMCs. The CMV infection status of donors was not known, potentially confounding age-related changes in expanded clonotypes. Compared with the aged group, more naive CD4+ T cells, fewer expanded clones and increased TCR diversity were shown by the long-lived group, suggesting age selection.

This clonotype was observed a handful of times. Its antigen is still unknown. No base quality information exists; no much larger clone differs at one position. The library relied on 5' RACE. The reads were generated on an Illumina HiSeq 2500. A second PCR of roughly 6 to 11 cycles was performed with a sample-barcoded 5' primer and a J-beta primer mix. A unique molecular identifier was introduced onto each TCR beta cDNA molecule by a template-switch 5' adaptor carrying 12 random nucleotides. Each sample yielded at least 2.5 million CDR3-containing paired-end reads. First-strand cDNA synthesis was performed from all RNA using the Mint cDNA synthesis kit, with priming by a TRBC-specific oligonucleotide. Following uracil-DNA glycosylase treatment, a first 18-cycle PCR with universal primers M1SS and BC2_uni_R was performed on all cDNA. As for the authors' bioinformatics: For normalization, 1 million high-quality reads, each with a distinct molecular identifier, were randomly selected from each sample. Instead of being binned into consensus sequences, reads with shared molecular identifiers were discarded. CDR3 identification, clonotype clustering and error correction used MiTCR with a Q25 quality threshold and the strictest error-elimination algorithm. A nonparametric unseen species model using Euler transformation provided a lower-bound estimate of total TCR beta diversity. Clones were called with MiXCR by TCRdb after fastp trimmed the public reads at Q25, and only in-frame beta chains were retained. Here each entry gathers all rows of one CDR3 protein and keeps the most common genes and DNA. The V and J calls, along with clone size, are taken from TCRdb and not from the paper's own processing. This sample comprises about 1.8 million distinct CDR3 sequences, around half of them detected only once. The top ten clonotypes cover roughly 2.1% of the sample.

The TCR was taken from a woman in her thirties or forties in good health. The sequenced sample consisted of blood. The chain employs TRBV9 and TRBJ2-1, with an unclear D gene assignment. The DNA is TGTGCCAGCAGCGTTAGTAGTGAGCAGTTCTTC. This encodes CASSVSSEQFF.